A single sample is the source of the 3 T cell receptor beta chains below, sequenced in a study of T cells after yellow fever vaccination. TCRdb re-called the 5' RACE reads through MiXCR, storing one row per CDR3 protein. The data show 500,000 to 650,000 distinct CDR3 sequences, roughly 17% seen once. The input for sequencing was PBMCs, taken less than 6 days after the first yellow fever vaccination. The receptors come from a man between 18 and 35 years old who received the YFV17D yellow fever vaccine.

The sample holds a few counts of this clonotype. The rearrangement joins TRBV5-1 to TRBJ2-3; D may be TRBD2 (5 bases). The CDR3 extends over 14 amino acids. From germline, CDR1 is SGHRS and CDR2 YFSETQ. The V end lost 4 bases, the J end lost 2 bases, and 11 bases lay between the germline ends. For the CDR3, the DNA is TGCGCCAGCAGCGCAGGCGGGTCCACAGATACGCAGTATTTT. It is translated as CASSAGGSTDTQYF.

This clonotype turned up a few times. The chain couples TRBV5-1 to TRBJ1-2, with TRBD1 identical over 9 bases. The CDR3 is 13 residues long. CDR1 is SGHRS, CDR2 YFSETQ, per germline. V was clipped by 6 bases and J by 6 bases; unmatched bases: 6. The CDR3 here is CASNSRTGDGYTF. The DNA for the CDR3 is TGCGCCAGCAACAGTCGGACAGGGGATGGCTACACCTTC.

This chain connects TRBV7-9 to TRBJ2-7; perhaps TRBD2 as D (5 bases). This CDR3 region has 14 residues. Trimming left V 3 bases short and J 7 bases short, with 16 bases between. Germline V CDR1 and CDR2: SEHNR, FQNEAQ (reference sequence). CDR3 residues: CASSFSGATGEQYV. The DNA for the CDR3 is TGTGCCAGCAGCTTCAGCGGAGCAACGGGAGAGCAGTACGTC.